The 30 T cell receptor beta chains below all came from one sample that was sequenced in a study of T cells in Graves' hyperthyroidism and ophthalmopathy (dated by TCRdb to about 2019). Library creation used multiplex PCR. The sequencer was an Illumina HiSeq 2000. Amplification of TCR beta CDR3 regions was carried out from RNA transcripts. The TCR CDR3 was subjected to a first round of RT-PCR using the HTBI primer set and the Qiagen OneStep RT-PCR kit. TCRdb's own reprocessing of the public reads used fastp at Q25 and MiXCR and kept productive beta chains. Each entry is one CDR3 protein sequence, shown with its most common DNA and genes. This sample has fewer than 900,000 distinct CDR3 sequences in its table, and 18% of those were observed once. The ten most abundant clones make up 16% of the sample. Specimen: blood. The source is a woman aged 45-60 years with Graves' hyperthyroidism that later progressed to Graves' ophthalmopathy.

In this sample, this clonotype turned up many times. This chain uses TRBV5-1 with TRBJ2-3, with 7 bases lining up with TRBD2. CDR3 size: 15 residues. Per the germline V gene, CDR1 is SGHRS and CDR2 is YFSETQ. Germline trimming cut 10 bases from V and 0 bases from J; bases unmatched to any gene: 11. The CDR3 protein is CAGPREGSSTDTQYF. In DNA, the CDR3 is TGCGCCGGCCCAAGGGAGGGAAGTAGCACAGATACGCAGTATTTT.

The rearrangement joins TRBV27 to TRBJ1-1; 7 bases agree with TRBD1. Trimming cost V 9 bases and J 0 bases; bases outside gene matches: 7. The CDR3 consists of 14 residues. CDR1 is MNHEY, CDR2 SMNVEV, per germline (reference sequence). CDR3 sequence: CASAKGGMNTEAFF. The DNA of the CDR3 is TGTGCCAGTGCGAAAGGGGGCATGAACACTGAAGCTTTCTTT.

The chain is built from TRBV19 and TRBJ2-1; 10 bases are shared with TRBD2. In germline, CDR1 is LNHDA, CDR2 SQIVND (reference sequence). This CDR3 has 15 amino acids. The ends lost 5 bases at V and 4 bases at J; junction bases unmatched: 5. Here the CDR3 DNA reads TGTGCCAGTAGTCCGGGACTAGCGCGATACAATGAGCAGTTCTTC. Amino acids: CASSPGLARYNEQFF.

The V and J genes are TRBV11-2 and TRBJ2-5; 8 bases line up with TRBD2. V was clipped by 7 bases and J by 2 bases; unmatched bases: 6. Looked up from germline, CDR1 is SGHAT and CDR2 is FQNNGV. The CDR3 has 14 amino acids. DNA of the CDR3: TGTGCCAGCACAGGACTAGCAGCACAAGAGACCCAGTACTTC. This gives the protein CASTGLAAQETQYF.

The chain employs TRBV7-8 and TRBJ2-5; unclear D gene. The end of the DNA is better explained by TRBJ2-1, so the J call may be wrong. CDR3 length equals 16 residues. Per the germline V gene, CDR1 is SGHVS and CDR2 is FQNEAQ. The CDR3: CASSSPVPSLSETQFF. The CDR3 DNA reads as TGTGCCAGCAGCTCCCCGGTCCCGTCTCTCTCGGAGACCCAGTTCTTC.

The chain links TRBV6-2 or TRBV6-3 to TRBJ2-7; 7 bases line up with TRBD1. This CDR3 region has 15 residues. Unmatched junction bases numbered 4, after V lost 2 bases and J lost 0 bases. CDR1 is MNHEY and CDR2 is SVGEGT in the germline V gene. In DNA form, the CDR3 reads TGTGCCAGCAGTTACCCGGGACAGAACTCCTACGAGCAGTACTTC. It codes for CASSYPGQNSYEQYF.

The chain uses TRBV7-9 and TRBJ2-1, with D hard to call. Germline V CDR1 and CDR2: SEHNR, FQNEAQ (reference sequence). Trimming stripped 3 bases from V and 8 bases from J, with 14 bases between. The CDR3 is made up of 14 amino acids. Here the CDR3 reads CASSFGVFGDEQFF. CDR3 DNA: TGTGCCAGCAGCTTCGGCGTATTTGGGGATGAGCAGTTCTTC.

This sequence joins TRBV29-1 and TRBJ2-1; D perhaps matches TRBD2 (5 bases). V was shortened by 2 bases and J by 0 bases, with 20 bases between the two germline ends. The V gene's germline CDR1 is SQVTM and CDR2 ANQGSEA. The CDR3 is 18 residues long. The CDR3 spells CSVEYGETKLSSYNEQFF. CDR3 nucleotide sequence: TGCAGCGTTGAATACGGGGAGACAAAGCTCAGCTCCTACAATGAGCAGTTCTTC.

This clonotype has only a few counts. The chain uses TRBV29-1 and TRBJ2-7; D uncertain. The CDR3 extends over 13 amino acids. Germline-derived CDR1 and CDR2 are SQVTM and ANQGSEA. V was pared by 3 bases and J by 1 base, with 10 bases between. The CDR3 here is CSVEAPNSYEQYF. CDR3 DNA: TGCAGCGTTGAGGCCCCAAATTCCTACGAGCAGTACTTC.

This clonotype was seen more than once but under ten times. J is TRBJ1-5 and V is TRBV4-2; maybe TRBD1 (5 bases). The CDR3 sequence is 17 residues long. V lost 0 bases and J 11 bases, leaving 23 bases between the germline ends. The germline V gene has CDR1 LGHNA and CDR2 YNFKEQ. In DNA, the CDR3 is TGTGCCAGCAGCCAAGAAGGTTCGGGCAGGGCCCGCAGAACCCAGCATTTT. It encodes CASSQEGSGRARRTQHF.

The sample holds many counts of this clonotype. The chain joins TRBV2 to TRBJ2-3, with 9 bases lining up with TRBD1. The CDR3 length is 14 residues. The J segment lost 4 bases and the V segment lost 3 bases, leaving 2 bases of the junction unmatched. CDR1 is SNHLY, CDR2 FYNNEI, per germline. The CDR3 sequence is CASSEGQGPDTQYF. CDR3 in DNA: TGTGCCAGCAGTGAGGGACAGGGTCCAGATACGCAGTATTTT.

The chain recombines TRBV5-4 with TRBJ1-6, with 9 bases aligning to TRBD1. This CDR3 region has 15 residues. The junction had 4 bases not matched to a gene; V was cut back by 2 bases and J by 7 bases. Germline loops: CDR1 SGHNT, CDR2 YYREEE (reference sequence). The CDR3 reads CASSFGQGQNSPLHF. Here the CDR3 DNA reads TGTGCCAGCAGCTTCGGACAGGGGCAAAATTCACCCCTCCACTTT.

This clonotype was seen more than once but under ten times. The chain uses TRBV10-3 and TRBJ1-5, with a weak D call TRBD1 (6 bases). Germline-derived CDR1 and CDR2 are ENHRY and SYGVKD. The CDR3 has 14 residues. V was shortened by 3 bases and J by 5 bases, with 11 bases between the two germline ends. CDR3 amino acids: CAISEGGRYQPQHF. The CDR3 DNA follows: TGTGCCATCAGTGAAGGGGGGCGGTATCAGCCCCAGCATTTT.

This clonotype came up a few times. V is TRBV19 and J is TRBJ1-1; D is unclear. With 0 bases removed from V and 5 bases from J, the gap between germline ends came to 13 bases. The CDR3 covers 15 residues. In germline, CDR1 is LNHDA, CDR2 SQIVND (reference sequence). CDR3 region: CASSIDLKGRTEAFF. The CDR3 DNA reads as TGTGCCAGTAGTATAGATTTGAAGGGAAGGACTGAAGCTTTCTTT.

As for this clonotype: This may come from a read error, since a much larger clone is one base off. The chain links TRBV5-6 to TRBJ2-3; D gene uncertain. This CDR3 comprises 12 residues. Per the germline V gene, CDR1 is SGHDT and CDR2 is YYEEEE. V shed 1 base and J shed 4 bases, with 4 bases lying between them. CDR3 coding DNA: TGTGCCAGCAGCTTGTGGCCAGATACGCAGTATTTT. Residues: CASSLWPDTQYF.

This clonotype has a handful of counts. CDR3 amino acids: CAWSPPQNTEAFF. CDR3 bases: TGTGCCTGGAGTCCGCCCCAGAACACTGAAGCTTTCTTT. The J gene is TRBJ1-1, the V gene TRBV30; no clear D gene. V gave up 2 bases and J gave up 1 base, with 8 bases separating them. CDR1 and CDR2 (germline): GTSNPN, SVGIG (reference sequence). The CDR3 has 13 amino acids.

The chain carries TRBV6-5 and TRBJ1-6; 9 bases fit TRBD1. J lost 5 bases, V lost 5 bases, and 7 bases had no gene match. The CDR3 loop spans 16 amino acids. CDR1 MNHEY and CDR2 SVGAGI come from the germline V gene. CDR3 residues: CASSHRTGVDNSPLHF. CDR3 DNA: TGTGCCAGCAGTCACAGGACAGGGGTAGATAATTCACCCCTCCACTTT.

In its sample, this clonotype was seen many times. The genes are TRBV24-1 and TRBJ1-5; D call uncertain. Germline CDR1 and CDR2: KGHDR and SFDVKD. This CDR3 has 15 residues. V lost 0 bases, J lost 4 bases, and 9 bases lay in between. Here the CDR3 DNA reads TGTGCCACCAGTGATTTGTTCCAACCAAATCAGCCCCAGCATTTT. Encoded protein: CATSDLFQPNQPQHF.

This clonotype was seen only once. This sequence joins TRBV12-3 or TRBV12-4 and TRBJ1-6; 10 nucleotides align to TRBD1. The CDR3 has 12 residues. J was trimmed by 15 bases and V by 5 bases; bases with no gene match: 4. CDR3 nucleotide sequence: TGTGCCAGCAGTGACAGGGGGCAGCGCCTCCACTTT. Its translation is CASSDRGQRLHF.

Comments on this clonotype: A much larger clone sits a single nucleotide away, making a read error possible. V is TRBV12-3 or TRBV12-4 and J is TRBJ1-3; D gene ambiguous. This CDR3 is built from 13 residues. Deletions cut 6 bases from V and 0 bases from J, with 6 bases between. Here the CDR3 DNA reads TGTGCCAGCAGCCGTCCCTCTGGAAACACCATATATTTT. It yields the protein CASSRPSGNTIYF.

This chain uses TRBV11-2 with TRBJ2-5; D is possibly TRBD1 (6 bases). V was clipped by 3 bases and J by 5 bases, with 16 bases between them. The CDR3 loop spans 15 amino acids. Germline loops: CDR1 SGHAT, CDR2 FQNNGV. CDR3 nucleotides: TGTGCCAGCAGCTTTACAGGAACAGGGCAGGAGACCCAGTACTTC. Translation: CASSFTGTGQETQYF.

The CDR3 spells CSVDKTNTGELFF. The CDR3 DNA follows: TGCAGCGTTGACAAGACGAACACCGGGGAGCTGTTTTTT. The chain is built from TRBV29-1 and TRBJ2-2, with D hard to call. From germline, CDR1 is SQVTM and CDR2 ANQGSEA. The CDR3 spans 13 residues. The V and J ends lost 3 bases and 0 bases respectively, with 5 bases between them.

This clonotype was seen a handful of times. The V and J genes are TRBV20-1 and TRBJ1-2; no clear D gene. CDR3 length: 13 amino acids. V lost 4 bases and J lost 5, with 14 bases in between. The germline gives CDR1 DFQATT, CDR2 SNEGSKA (reference sequence). The CDR3 loop reads CSATSGRIYGYTF. The CDR3 nucleotides read TGCAGTGCTACCTCGGGCCGGATATATGGCTACACCTTC.

The chain uses TRBV7-2 and TRBJ2-1; D is unclear. This CDR3 comprises 15 residues. The germline V gene has CDR1 SGHTA and CDR2 FQGNSA. With 4 bases removed from V and 8 bases from J, the gap between germline ends came to 18 bases. DNA of the CDR3: TGTGCCAGCAGCTCCCGGCCTAAAAGAGACTATGAGCAGTTCTTC. It translates to CASSSRPKRDYEQFF.

V and J are TRBV25-1 and TRBJ1-6; D not resolved. CDR1 and CDR2 from the germline V gene are MGHDK and SYGVNS. The CDR3 extends over 14 amino acids. V was clipped by 2 bases and J by 5 bases, with 7 bases between them. CDR3 sequence (DNA): TGTGCCAGCAGTGAACACCAAGATAATTCACCCCTCCACTTT. Protein: CASSEHQDNSPLHF.

The rearrangement uses TRBV5-1 and TRBJ1-2; a possible D gene is TRBD1 (5 bases). CDR3 length equals 14 residues. CDR1 is SGHRS and CDR2 is YFSETQ in the germline V gene. Trimming shortened V by 0 bases and J by 8 bases, and 14 bases separated the two germline ends. The CDR3 region has the DNA TGCGCCAGCAGCTTGGGGGGACGAACATGGGGCTACACCTTC. Its protein product is CASSLGGRTWGYTF.

The chain combines TRBV5-1 with TRBJ2-2; no firm D call. CDR1 is SGHRS and CDR2 is YFSETQ in the germline V gene. Trimming took 4 bases from V and 8 from J, leaving 15 bases between them. The CDR3 runs to 14 residues. The CDR3 sequence: CASSRNTGQGELFF. Written as DNA, the CDR3 is TGCGCCAGCAGCCGCAATACGGGCCAAGGGGAGCTGTTTTTT.

J is TRBJ1-1 and V is TRBV12-3 or TRBV12-4; D possibly corresponds to TRBD1 (5 bases). V was pared by 6 bases and J by 3 bases, with 11 bases between. This CDR3 contains 13 residues. This CDR3 is CASSKGLHTEAFF. CDR3 nucleotide sequence: TGTGCCAGCAGCAAGGGACTACACACTGAAGCTTTCTTT.

The rearrangement joins TRBV7-9 to TRBJ2-5, with D perhaps matching TRBD1 (5 bases). V was clipped by 5 bases and J by 1 base, with 11 bases between them. Per germline, CDR1 SEHNR and CDR2 FQNEAQ (reference sequence). The CDR3 covers 14 residues. In nucleotides, the CDR3 is TGTGCCAGCAGCACTACAGGTGCCCAAGAGACCCAGTACTTC. Translated: CASSTTGAQETQYF.

This sequence joins TRBV27 and TRBJ1-1; TRBD1 matches at 10 bases. This CDR3 comprises 15 residues. Germline V gives CDR1 MNHEY, CDR2 SMNVEV (reference sequence). V trimming: 5 bases; J trimming: 4 bases; junction bases outside the gene matches: 7. The CDR3 DNA reads TGTGCCAGCAGTCCTCGACAGGGGGCCCCCACTGAAGCTTTCTTT. Protein: CASSPRQGAPTEAFF.